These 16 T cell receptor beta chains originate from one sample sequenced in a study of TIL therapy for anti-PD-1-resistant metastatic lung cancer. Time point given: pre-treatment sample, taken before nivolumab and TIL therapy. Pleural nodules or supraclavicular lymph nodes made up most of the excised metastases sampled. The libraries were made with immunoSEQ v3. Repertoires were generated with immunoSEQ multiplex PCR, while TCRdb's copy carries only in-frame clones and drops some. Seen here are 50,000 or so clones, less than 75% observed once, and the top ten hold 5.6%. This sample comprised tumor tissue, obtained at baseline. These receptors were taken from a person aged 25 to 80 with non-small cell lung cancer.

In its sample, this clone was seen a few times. The CDR3 loop is CASSPPLRAEGYTF. The CDR3 DNA sequence: TGTGCCAGCAGCCCCCCCTTACGGGCGGAAGGCTACACCTTC. The V and J genes are TRBV11-2 and TRBJ1-2; D gene unclear. This CDR3 has 14 residues. V lost 5 bases and J lost 8, with 18 bases in between. The germline V gene has CDR1 SGHAT and CDR2 FQNNGV.

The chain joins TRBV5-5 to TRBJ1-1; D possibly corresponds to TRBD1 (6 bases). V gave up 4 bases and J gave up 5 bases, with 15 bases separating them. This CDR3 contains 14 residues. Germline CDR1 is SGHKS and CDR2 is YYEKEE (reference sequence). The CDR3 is CASSQGSANTEAFF. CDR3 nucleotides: TGTGCCAGCAGCCAGGGGTCCGCGAATACTGAAGCTTTCTTT.

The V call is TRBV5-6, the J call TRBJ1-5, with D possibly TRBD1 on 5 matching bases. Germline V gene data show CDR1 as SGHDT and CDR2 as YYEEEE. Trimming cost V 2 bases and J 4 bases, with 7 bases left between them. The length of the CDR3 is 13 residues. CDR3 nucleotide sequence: TGTGCCAGCAGCTTTACAGGAAATCAGCCCCAGCATTTT. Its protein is CASSFTGNQPQHF.

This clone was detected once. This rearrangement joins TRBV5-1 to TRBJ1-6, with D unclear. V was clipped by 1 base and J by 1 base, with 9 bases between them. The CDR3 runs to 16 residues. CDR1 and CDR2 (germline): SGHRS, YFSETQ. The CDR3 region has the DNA TGCGCCAGCAGCTTGCGTCCCGGATCCTATAATTCACCCCTCCACTTT. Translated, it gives CASSLRPGSYNSPLHF.

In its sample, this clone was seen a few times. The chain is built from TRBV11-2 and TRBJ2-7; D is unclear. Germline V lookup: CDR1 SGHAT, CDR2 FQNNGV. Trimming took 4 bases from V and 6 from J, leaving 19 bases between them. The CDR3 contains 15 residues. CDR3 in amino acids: CASSSADGFKAEQYF. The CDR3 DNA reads TGTGCCAGCAGCTCCGCGGACGGATTTAAGGCCGAGCAGTACTTC.

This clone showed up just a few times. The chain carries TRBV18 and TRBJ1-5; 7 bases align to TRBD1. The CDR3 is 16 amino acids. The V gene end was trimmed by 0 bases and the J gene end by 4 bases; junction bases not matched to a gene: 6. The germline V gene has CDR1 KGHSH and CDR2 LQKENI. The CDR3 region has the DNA TGTGCCAGCTCACCACCTTTTACAGGGGAAAATCAGCCCCAGCATTTT. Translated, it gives CASSPPFTGENQPQHF.

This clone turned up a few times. CDR3 loop: CAWSVSRGGMDGYTF. CDR3 DNA sequence: TGTGCCTGGAGTGTCTCCAGGGGGGGAATGGATGGCTACACCTTC. The rearrangement links TRBV30 to TRBJ1-2; 7 bases are a match to TRBD1. Germline V gene lookup returns CDR1 GTSNPN and CDR2 SVGIG (reference sequence). The CDR3 contains 15 residues. V lost 0 bases and J lost 6; bases outside the gene matches: 10.

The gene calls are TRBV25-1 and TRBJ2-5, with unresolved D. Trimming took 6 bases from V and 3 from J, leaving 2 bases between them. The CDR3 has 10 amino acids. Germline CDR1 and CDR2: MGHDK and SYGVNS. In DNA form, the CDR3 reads TGTGCCAGCAGCGAAGAGACCCAGTACTTC. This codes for CASSEETQYF.

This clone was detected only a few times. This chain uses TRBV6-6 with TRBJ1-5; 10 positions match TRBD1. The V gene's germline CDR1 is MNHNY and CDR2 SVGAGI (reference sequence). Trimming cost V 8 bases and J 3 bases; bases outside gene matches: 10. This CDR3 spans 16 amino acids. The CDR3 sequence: CASFQTGGASNQPQHF. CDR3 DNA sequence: TGTGCCAGCTTCCAGACAGGGGGCGCGTCCAATCAGCCCCAGCATTTT.

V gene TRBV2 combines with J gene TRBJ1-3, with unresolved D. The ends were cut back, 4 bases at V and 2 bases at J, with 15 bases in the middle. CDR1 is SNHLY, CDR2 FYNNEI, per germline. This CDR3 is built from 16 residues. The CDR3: CASSATGLAPGNTIYF. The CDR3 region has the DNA TGTGCCAGCAGTGCGACGGGATTGGCCCCTGGAAACACCATATATTTT.

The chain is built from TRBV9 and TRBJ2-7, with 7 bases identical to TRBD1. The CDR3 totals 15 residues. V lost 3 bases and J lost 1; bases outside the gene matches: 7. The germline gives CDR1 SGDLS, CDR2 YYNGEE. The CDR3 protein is CASSARDSTSYEQYF. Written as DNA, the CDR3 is TGTGCCAGCAGCGCCCGGGACAGTACGTCCTACGAGCAGTACTTC. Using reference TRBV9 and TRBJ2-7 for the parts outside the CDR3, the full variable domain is DSGVTQTPKHLITATGQRVTLRCSPRSGDLSVYWYQQSLDQGLQFLIQYYNGEERAKGNILERFSAQQFPDLHSELNLSSLELGDSALYFCASSARDSTSYEQYFGPGTRLTVT.

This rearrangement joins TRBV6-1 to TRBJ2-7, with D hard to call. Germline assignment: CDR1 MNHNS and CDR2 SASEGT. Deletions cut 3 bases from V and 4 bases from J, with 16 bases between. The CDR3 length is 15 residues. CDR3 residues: CASSDVMGSYYEQYF. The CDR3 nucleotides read TGTGCCAGCAGTGATGTGATGGGATCTTATTACGAGCAGTACTTC.

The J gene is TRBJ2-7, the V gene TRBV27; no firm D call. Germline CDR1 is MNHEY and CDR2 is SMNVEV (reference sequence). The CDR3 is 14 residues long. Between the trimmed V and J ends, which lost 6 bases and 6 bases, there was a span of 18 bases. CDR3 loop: CASRLTTSSGEQYF. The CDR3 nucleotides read TGTGCCAGCAGACTCACGACAAGCTCCGGCGAGCAGTACTTC.

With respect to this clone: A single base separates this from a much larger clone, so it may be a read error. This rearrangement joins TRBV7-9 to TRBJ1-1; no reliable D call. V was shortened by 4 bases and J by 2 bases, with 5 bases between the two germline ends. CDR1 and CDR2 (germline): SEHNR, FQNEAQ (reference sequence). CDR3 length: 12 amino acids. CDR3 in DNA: TGTGCCAGCAGCTGGGGTAACACTGAAGCTTTCTTT. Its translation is CASSWGNTEAFF.

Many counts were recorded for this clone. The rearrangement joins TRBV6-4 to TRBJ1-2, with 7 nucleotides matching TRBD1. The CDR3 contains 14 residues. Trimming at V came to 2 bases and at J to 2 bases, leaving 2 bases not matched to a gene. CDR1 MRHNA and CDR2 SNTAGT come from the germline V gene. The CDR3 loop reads CASSDGTENYGYTF. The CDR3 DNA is TGTGCCAGCAGTGACGGGACAGAGAACTATGGCTACACCTTC.

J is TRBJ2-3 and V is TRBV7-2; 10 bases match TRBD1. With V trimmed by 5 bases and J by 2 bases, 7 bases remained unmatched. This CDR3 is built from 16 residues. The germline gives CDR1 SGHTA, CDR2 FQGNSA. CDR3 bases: TGTGCCAGCAGCCTATGGACAGGGGGGTCCACAGATACGCAGTATTTT. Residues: CASSLWTGGSTDTQYF.